The rows below give T cell receptor beta chains drawn from one sample of a study of blood T cell repertoires in COVID-19. The repertoire was sequenced with immunoSEQ multiplex PCR; TCRdb's copy has only in-frame clones and lacks some. The table has tens of thousands of clones, about nine tenths seen once; the top ten hold approximately 1.2%. The source material was peripheral blood. These receptors came from a woman aged 80 or over with acute or convalescent COVID-19. CDR3s include the opening cysteine and the closing phenylalanine or tryptophan. D genes are given only for firm matches. Clone size appears in some rows only: once, few, many, or a class for an expanded clone.

V gene: TRBV21-1
clone size: NA
J gene: TRBJ2-4
D gene: NA
CDR3 protein: CASSKVDRRSPSRYF
CDR3 DNA: TGTGCCAGCAGCAAAGTGGATCGCCGCTCGCCTAGTAGGTACTTC

V gene: TRBV7-9
clone size: NA
J gene: TRBJ1-3
D gene: NA
CDR3 protein: CASSFLGLGLFGNTIYF
CDR3 DNA: TGTGCCAGCAGCTTTCTGGGGTTGGGGCTTTTCGGAAACACCATATATTTT

V gene: TRBV5-4
clone size: NA
J gene: TRBJ2-1
D gene: TRBD2
CDR3 protein: CASSWTSGGTYNEQFF
CDR3 DNA: TGTGCCAGCAGCTGGACTAGCGGGGGAACCTACAATGAGCAGTTCTTC

V gene: TRBV6-5
clone size: NA
J gene: TRBJ2-4
D gene: NA
CDR3 protein: CASSYSRVNIQYF
CDR3 DNA: TGTGCCAGCAGTTACTCGAGGGTAAACATTCAGTACTTC

V gene: TRBV30
clone size: many
J gene: TRBJ2-3
D gene: NA
CDR3 protein: CAWSSGPTQYF
CDR3 DNA: TGTGCCTGGAGTAGCGGGCCAACGCAGTATTTT

V gene: TRBV6-4
clone size: NA
J gene: TRBJ2-3
D gene: NA
CDR3 protein: CASSDTPSTDTQYF
CDR3 DNA: TGTGCCAGCAGTGACACACCTAGCACAGATACGCAGTATTTT

V gene: TRBV19
clone size: NA
J gene: TRBJ1-6
D gene: NA
CDR3 protein: CATRQVDNSPLHF
CDR3 DNA: TGTGCCACCCGACAGGTAGATAATTCACCCCTCCACTTT

V gene: TRBV7-8
clone size: NA
J gene: TRBJ2-7
D gene: NA
CDR3 protein: CASSLARGPYEQYF
CDR3 DNA: TGTGCCAGCAGCTTAGCCAGGGGTCCGTACGAGCAGTACTTC

V gene: TRBV2
clone size: NA
J gene: TRBJ2-7
D gene: NA
CDR3 protein: CASREGLDSYYEQYF
CDR3 DNA: TGTGCCAGCAGGGAAGGTCTCGACTCCTACTACGAGCAGTACTTC

V gene: TRBV5-1
clone size: few
J gene: TRBJ1-5
D gene: TRBD1
CDR3 protein: CASSPGQGSNQPQHF
CDR3 DNA: TGCGCCAGCAGCCCGGGACAGGGCTCAAATCAGCCCCAGCATTTT

V gene: TRBV19
clone size: NA
J gene: TRBJ2-2
D gene: TRBD1
CDR3 protein: CASSGTGAHNTGELFF
CDR3 DNA: TGTGCCAGTAGCGGGACAGGGGCCCACAACACCGGGGAGCTGTTTTTT

V gene: TRBV6-5
clone size: NA
J gene: TRBJ2-3
D gene: TRBD1
CDR3 protein: CASTFGQGAADTQYF
CDR3 DNA: TGTGCCAGCACCTTCGGACAGGGGGCGGCAGATACGCAGTATTTT

V gene: TRBV7-8
clone size: NA
J gene: TRBJ1-2
D gene: TRBD1
CDR3 protein: CASTGQGSGGYTF
CDR3 DNA: TGTGCCAGCACGGGACAGGGTTCGGGGGGCTACACCTTC

V gene: TRBV10-3
clone size: NA
J gene: TRBJ2-2
D gene: TRBD2
CDR3 protein: CAISGGLAVNTGELFF
CDR3 DNA: TGTGCCATCAGCGGGGGACTAGCGGTGAACACCGGGGAGCTGTTTTTT

V gene: TRBV7-2
clone size: NA
J gene: TRBJ2-7
D gene: TRBD1
CDR3 protein: CASTDRAHRFYEQYF
CDR3 DNA: TGTGCCAGCACGGACAGGGCCCATCGATTTTACGAGCAGTACTTC

V gene: TRBV7-2
clone size: NA
J gene: TRBJ2-3
D gene: TRBD2
CDR3 protein: CASSDGLAGYTDTQYF
CDR3 DNA: TGTGCCAGCAGCGATGGACTAGCGGGTTACACAGATACGCAGTATTTT

V gene: TRBV4-2
clone size: once
J gene: TRBJ1-2
D gene: NA
CDR3 protein: CASSQEQGSYYGYTF
CDR3 DNA: TGTGCCAGCAGCCAAGAACAGGGTTCTTACTATGGCTACACCTTC

V gene: TRBV7-2
clone size: NA
J gene: TRBJ2-5
D gene: TRBD2
CDR3 protein: CASSLFPLRTRETQYF
CDR3 DNA: TGTGCCAGCAGCTTATTCCCTCTTCGGACTAGAGAGACCCAGTACTTC

V gene: TRBV19
clone size: NA
J gene: TRBJ2-2
D gene: NA
CDR3 protein: CASSISGARGTGELFF
CDR3 DNA: TGTGCCAGTAGTATATCAGGGGCTCGGGGCACCGGGGAGCTGTTTTTT

V gene: TRBV24-1
clone size: NA
J gene: TRBJ2-1
D gene: NA
CDR3 protein: CATSESPGDEQFF
CDR3 DNA: TGTGCCACCAGTGAATCTCCCGGTGATGAGCAGTTCTTC

V gene: TRBV2
clone size: NA
J gene: TRBJ1-5
D gene: NA
CDR3 protein: CASAEGRVGQPQHF
CDR3 DNA: TGTGCCAGCGCAGAGGGGAGGGTAGGTCAGCCCCAGCATTTT

V gene: TRBV27
clone size: NA
J gene: TRBJ2-2
D gene: TRBD1
CDR3 protein: CASHGQGAPNTGELFF
CDR3 DNA: TGTGCCAGTCACGGACAGGGGGCGCCTAACACCGGGGAGCTGTTTTTT

V gene: TRBV2
clone size: NA
J gene: TRBJ1-1
D gene: NA
CDR3 protein: CASRINRDTEAFF
CDR3 DNA: TGTGCCAGCAGGATAAACAGGGACACTGAAGCTTTCTTT

V gene: TRBV11-2
clone size: NA
J gene: TRBJ2-5
D gene: NA
CDR3 protein: CASSLDPLETQYF
CDR3 DNA: TGTGCCAGCAGCTTAGATCCTTTAGAGACCCAGTACTTC

V gene: TRBV19
clone size: NA
J gene: TRBJ2-2
D gene: NA
CDR3 protein: CASSIPGIGELFF
CDR3 DNA: TGTGCCAGTAGTATACCGGGGATCGGGGAGCTGTTTTTT

V gene: TRBV9
clone size: NA
J gene: TRBJ2-7
D gene: NA
CDR3 protein: CASSVGQGRSEQYF
CDR3 DNA: TGTGCCAGCAGCGTAGGGCAGGGGCGGTCCGAGCAGTACTTC

V gene: TRBV6-6
clone size: NA
J gene: TRBJ1-5
D gene: NA
CDR3 protein: CASSFSGDQPQHF
CDR3 DNA: TGTGCCAGCAGTTTTTCCGGTGATCAGCCCCAGCATTTT

V gene: TRBV5-1
clone size: NA
J gene: TRBJ2-2
D gene: NA
CDR3 protein: CASSLGVYGELFF
CDR3 DNA: TGCGCCAGCAGCTTGGGAGTATACGGGGAGCTGTTTTTT

V gene: TRBV19
clone size: NA
J gene: TRBJ2-7
D gene: NA
CDR3 protein: CASIHRVAYEQYF
CDR3 DNA: TGTGCCAGTATCCACCGTGTAGCCTACGAGCAGTACTTC

V gene: TRBV21-1
clone size: NA
J gene: TRBJ2-5
D gene: NA
CDR3 protein: CASSKRSGTAFETQYF
CDR3 DNA: TGTGCCAGCAGCAAGCGGAGCGGGACCGCTTTTGAGACCCAGTACTTC

V gene: TRBV20-1
clone size: NA
J gene: TRBJ2-5
D gene: NA
CDR3 protein: CSARRETQYF
CDR3 DNA: TGCAGTGCTAGACGGGAGACCCAGTACTTC

V gene: TRBV18
clone size: NA
J gene: TRBJ2-3
D gene: TRBD1
CDR3 protein: CASSPPGDSKNFVHAKYF
CDR3 DNA: TGTGCCAGCTCACCACCGGGGGACAGTAAAAATTTCGTACACGCAAAGTATTTT

V gene: TRBV10-2
clone size: NA
J gene: TRBJ1-1
D gene: TRBD1
CDR3 protein: CASRDREMGNTEAFF
CDR3 DNA: TGCGCCAGCCGGGACAGGGAGATGGGGAACACTGAAGCTTTCTTT

V gene: TRBV12-5
clone size: NA
J gene: TRBJ2-7
D gene: NA
CDR3 protein: CASGLVAGFEQYF
CDR3 DNA: TGTGCTAGTGGTTTGGTTGCCGGGTTCGAGCAGTACTTC

V gene: TRBV30
clone size: NA
J gene: TRBJ1-5
D gene: NA
CDR3 protein: CAWSSDRYNQPQHF
CDR3 DNA: TGTGCCTGGAGTTCGGACAGATACAATCAGCCCCAGCATTTT

V gene: TRBV4-3
clone size: NA
J gene: TRBJ1-6
D gene: NA
CDR3 protein: CASSQDLGAVGSPLHF
CDR3 DNA: TGCGCCAGCAGCCAAGATCTGGGGGCAGTAGGTTCACCCCTCCACTTT

V gene: TRBV7-3
clone size: NA
J gene: TRBJ1-1
D gene: TRBD1
CDR3 protein: CASGTQGDTEAFF
CDR3 DNA: TGTGCCAGCGGAACTCAGGGGGACACTGAAGCTTTCTTT

V gene: TRBV5-1
clone size: NA
J gene: TRBJ1-2
D gene: NA
CDR3 protein: CASSFLVPGNYGYTF
CDR3 DNA: TGCGCCAGCAGCTTCCTCGTCCCAGGAAACTATGGCTACACCTTC

V gene: TRBV7-6
clone size: NA
J gene: TRBJ2-3
D gene: TRBD2
CDR3 protein: CASMGLAGGHDTQYF
CDR3 DNA: TGTGCCAGCATGGGACTAGCGGGGGGGCATGATACGCAGTATTTT

V gene: TRBV7-9
clone size: NA
J gene: TRBJ1-1
D gene: NA
CDR3 protein: CASSLVTGEAFF
CDR3 DNA: TGTGCCAGCAGCTTAGTAACGGGGGAAGCTTTCTTT

V gene: TRBV10-3
clone size: NA
J gene: TRBJ2-7
D gene: NA
CDR3 protein: CAIKAGTYEQYF
CDR3 DNA: TGTGCCATCAAGGCGGGCACCTACGAGCAGTACTTC

V gene: TRBV7-2
clone size: NA
J gene: TRBJ2-7
D gene: TRBD1
CDR3 protein: CASSLGTGEYEQYF
CDR3 DNA: TGTGCCAGCAGCTTAGGGACAGGCGAATACGAGCAGTACTTC

V gene: TRBV6-5
clone size: NA
J gene: TRBJ1-4
D gene: NA
CDR3 protein: CASTQEGSNEKLFF
CDR3 DNA: TGTGCCAGCACCCAGGAGGGTAGTAATGAAAAACTGTTTTTT

V gene: TRBV7-6
clone size: NA
J gene: TRBJ2-1
D gene: NA
CDR3 protein: CASSPPGPPYNEQFF
CDR3 DNA: TGTGCCAGCAGCCCCCCAGGGCCACCCTACAATGAGCAGTTCTTC

V gene: TRBV19
clone size: NA
J gene: TRBJ1-5
D gene: NA
CDR3 protein: CASSRDTNQPQHF
CDR3 DNA: TGTGCCAGTAGCCGGGACACCAATCAGCCCCAGCATTTT

V gene: TRBV4-3
clone size: NA
J gene: TRBJ2-7
D gene: TRBD2
CDR3 protein: CASSQGSGGSYEQYF
CDR3 DNA: TGCGCCAGCAGCCAAGGTAGCGGGGGTTCCTACGAGCAGTACTTC

V gene: TRBV28
clone size: NA
J gene: TRBJ1-2
D gene: TRBD1
CDR3 protein: CASSRPGQGYNYGYTF
CDR3 DNA: TGTGCCAGCAGCCGTCCGGGACAGGGTTACAACTATGGCTACACCTTC

V gene: TRBV6-1
clone size: NA
J gene: TRBJ1-2
D gene: NA
CDR3 protein: CASSEFGTLYGYTF
CDR3 DNA: TGTGCCAGCAGTGAATTCGGGACTCTCTATGGCTACACCTTC

V gene: TRBV5-1
clone size: NA
J gene: TRBJ2-7
D gene: NA
CDR3 protein: CASSTPGDYEQYF
CDR3 DNA: TGCGCCAGCTCTACACCGGGGGACTACGAGCAGTACTTC